This TCR beta chain was identified during a study of T cells in Graves' hyperthyroidism and ophthalmopathy. This CDR3 region has 14 residues. V was pared by 7 bases and J by 2 bases, with 14 bases between. Germline loops: CDR1 MDHEN, CDR2 SYDVKM. Study observations and caveats: Model-based prediction identified ophthalmopathy a median about 6 months prior to its onset.

Amplified TCR beta CDR3 regions derived from RNA transcripts. The HTBI primer set was used in a first-round RT-PCR of the TCR CDR3. TCRdb analysed the multiplex PCR reads with MiXCR anew, one entry per CDR3 protein. The repertoire holds hundreds of thousands of distinct CDR3 sequences, roughly 32% seen once, with roughly 30% in the top ten. Notes on this clonotype: No antigen is known for it.

The rearrangement joins TRBV28 to TRBJ1-1; D possibly corresponds to TRBD1 (5 bases). The TCR was taken from a woman in her 40s with Graves' hyperthyroidism. The specimen sequenced was blood. CDR3 sequence: CASTLGRDNTEAFF. The CDR3 bases are TGTGCCAGCACCTTGGGCAGGGATAACACTGAAGCTTTCTTT. The whole variable domain, remainder taken from reference TRBV28 and TRBJ1-1, is DVKVTQSSRYLVKRTGEKVFLECVQDMDHENMFWYRQDPGLGLRLIYFSYDVKMKEKGDIPEGYSVSREKKERFSLILESASTNQTSMYLCASTLGRDNTEAFFGQGTRLTVV.